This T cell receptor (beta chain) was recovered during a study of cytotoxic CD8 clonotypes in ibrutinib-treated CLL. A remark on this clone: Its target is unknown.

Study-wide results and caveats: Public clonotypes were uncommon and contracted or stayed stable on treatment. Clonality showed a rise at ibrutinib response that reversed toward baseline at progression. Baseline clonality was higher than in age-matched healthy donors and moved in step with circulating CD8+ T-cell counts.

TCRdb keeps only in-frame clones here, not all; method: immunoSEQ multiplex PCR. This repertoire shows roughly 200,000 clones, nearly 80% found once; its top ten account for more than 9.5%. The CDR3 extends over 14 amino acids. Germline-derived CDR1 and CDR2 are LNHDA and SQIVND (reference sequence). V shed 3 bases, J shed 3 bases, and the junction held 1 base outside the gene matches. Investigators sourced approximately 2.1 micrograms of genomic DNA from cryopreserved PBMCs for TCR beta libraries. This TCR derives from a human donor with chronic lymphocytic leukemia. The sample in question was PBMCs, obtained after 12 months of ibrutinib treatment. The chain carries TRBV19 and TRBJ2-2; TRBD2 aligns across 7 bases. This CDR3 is CASSMGGYTGELFF. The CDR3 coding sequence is TGTGCCAGTAGTATGGGAGGGTACACCGGGGAGCTGTTTTTT.